Listed here are 6 T cell receptor beta chains from one sample, sequenced in a study of OX40 agonist ivuxolimab in advanced cancers. Produced via immunoSEQ multiplex PCR; TCRdb's table is partial and in-frame only. The profile shows 30,000 to 40,000 clones, approximately 80% of them singletons. The sample consisted of CD4+ or CD8+ T cells sorted from blood, taken in a trial of the OX40 agonist ivuxolimab. The receptors shown here come from an adult with an advanced solid tumor such as melanoma, head and neck, liver or kidney cancer.

By share, this clone ranks as medium-sized. J is TRBJ1-1 and V is TRBV27; D not certain. V was trimmed by 5 bases and J by 1 base, leaving 11 bases between them. From germline, CDR1 is MNHEY and CDR2 SMNVEV (reference sequence). The CDR3 extends over 14 amino acids. CDR3 amino acids: CASSPFSSNTEAFF. For the CDR3, the DNA is TGTGCCAGCAGTCCCTTCTCCTCGAACACTGAAGCTTTCTTT.

V and J are TRBV2 and TRBJ2-1; D gene unclear. Per the germline V gene, CDR1 is SNHLY and CDR2 is FYNNEI. This CDR3 is built from 16 residues. Deletions cut 6 bases from V and 1 base from J, with 16 bases between. CDR3 in DNA: TGTGCCAGCAGCGCCAGCAGAGTTAGATCCTACAATGAGCAGTTCTTC. This sequence encodes CASSASRVRSYNEQFF.

This clone was counted only a few times. Written as DNA, the CDR3 is TGCAGCGCCCGGACAGGGAGGTACACTGAAGCTTTCTTT. Protein product: CSARTGRYTEAFF. J is TRBJ1-1 and V is TRBV29-1, with TRBD1 matching over 8 bases. The CDR3 extends over 13 amino acids. Unmatched junction bases numbered 7, after V lost 7 bases and J lost 3 bases. CDR1 is SQVTM and CDR2 is ANQGSEA in the germline V gene.

The genes are TRBV7-3 and TRBJ2-2; 9 bases fit TRBD2. Per germline, CDR1 SGHTA and CDR2 FQGTGA. After removal of 1 base from V and 6 bases from J, the junction contained 9 bases not matched to a gene. The CDR3 runs to 17 residues. The DNA of the CDR3 is TGTGCCAGCAGCTTAAACGTTCGGGGACTAGCTGCCGGGGAGCTGTTTTTT. This encodes CASSLNVRGLAAGELFF. The full variable domain, completed using reference TRBV7-3 and TRBJ2-2, is GAGVSQTPSNKVTEKGKYVELRCDPISGHTALYWYRQSLGQGPEFLIYFQGTGAADDSGLPNDRFFAVRPEGSVSTLKIQRTERGDSAVYLCASSLNVRGLAAGELFFGEGSRLTVL.

The chain is built from TRBV7-8 and TRBJ2-5; 13 bases are a match to TRBD2. The CDR3 has 17 amino acids. Germline V lookup: CDR1 SGHVS, CDR2 FQNEAQ. With 5 bases clipped from V and 0 bases from J, the junction kept 6 bases outside the gene matches. CDR3 coding DNA: TGTGCCAGCAGCCCGGGACTAGCGGGGAGGTACCAAGAGACCCAGTACTTC. This encodes CASSPGLAGRYQETQYF.

The chain links TRBV29-1 to TRBJ2-7; 11 positions agree with TRBD1. Per the germline V gene, CDR1 is SQVTM and CDR2 is ANQGSEA. The J segment lost 3 bases and the V segment lost 6 bases, leaving 7 bases of the junction unmatched. There are 14 residues in the CDR3. CDR3 residues: CSVGSGTGGYEQYF. Here the CDR3 DNA reads TGCAGCGTCGGGTCCGGGACAGGGGGCTACGAGCAGTACTTC.